These T cell receptor beta chains were read from a single sample in a study of cytomegalovirus exposure and HLA in healthy donors. Some clones are missing from TCRdb's copy, which holds only in-frame ones; the method was immunoSEQ multiplex PCR. This table holds over 150,000 clones, 79% found once. The sequencing input was PBMCs. The receptor set was obtained from a girl aged 10-17 years in good health and CMV-seropositive. Each CDR3 is given with its conserved first and last residue. The order of the fields is J gene, clone size, D gene, CDR3 length, V gene, CDR3 protein, CDR3 DNA. The D gene is left open where the match is weak. A row's size may be missing; if present it is once, few, many or a size class.

>TRBJ1-2|-|-|12|TRBV9
CASSLGQVGYTF
TGTGCCAGCAGCCTGGGGCAGGTCGGCTACACCTTC
>TRBJ2-7|-|-|14|TRBV5-4
CASSLTGLSYEQYF
TGTGCCAGCAGCTTGACAGGGCTCTCCTACGAGCAGTACTTC
>TRBJ2-7|-|-|15|TRBV9
CAITLWGSGTYEQYF
TGTGCCATCACGCTTTGGGGCTCTGGCACCTACGAGCAGTACTTC
>TRBJ1-2|-|TRBD1|14|TRBV9
CASSVGTGNYGYTF
TGTGCCAGCAGCGTCGGGACAGGGAACTATGGCTACACCTTC
>TRBJ2-1|-|-|14|TRBV11-3
CASSVSLTNNEQFF
TGTGCCAGCAGTGTTAGTCTTACGAACAATGAGCAGTTCTTC
>TRBJ1-4|-|-|15|TRBV6-5
CASSYSQGRDEKLFF
TGTGCCAGCAGTTACTCCCAGGGGAGGGATGAAAAACTGTTTTTT
>TRBJ2-3|once|-|12|TRBV2
CASNTNTDTQYF
TGTGCCAGCAATACAAACACAGATACGCAGTATTTT
>TRBJ1-6|-|TRBD1|15|TRBV5-1
CASSLAGQLYSPLHF
TGCGCCAGCAGCTTGGCGGGACAGTTATATTCACCCCTCCACTTT
>TRBJ2-1|-|-|15|TRBV15
CATSTRGAGYNEQFF
TGTGCCACCAGCACCCGGGGCGCGGGGTACAATGAGCAGTTCTTC
>TRBJ2-7|-|-|13|TRBV27
CASSPGLAYEQYF
TGTGCCAGCAGTCCAGGACTTGCCTACGAGCAGTACTTC
>TRBJ1-1|-|-|13|TRBV4-1
CASSQGPGTEAFF
TGCGCCAGCAGCCAAGGTCCAGGCACTGAAGCTTTCTTT
>TRBJ2-5|-|TRBD1|13|TRBV7-8
CASIWTGEETQYF
TGTGCCAGCATATGGACAGGGGAAGAGACCCAGTACTTC
>TRBJ2-5|-|TRBD2|16|TRBV7-2
CASSLGLWSGAETQYF
TGTGCCAGCAGCTTAGGGCTGTGGAGCGGGGCAGAGACCCAGTACTTC
>TRBJ2-2|-|TRBD1|14|TRBV27
CASSLGQGFGELFF
TGTGCCAGCAGTCTGGGACAGGGGTTCGGGGAGCTGTTTTTT
>TRBJ2-7|-|TRBD1|15|TRBV5-1
CASSIGTGGPDEQYF
TGCGCCAGCAGCATCGGGACAGGGGGCCCGGACGAGCAGTACTTC
>TRBJ2-7|few|TRBD1|14|TRBV25-1
CASSGRGQGYEQYF
TGTGCCAGCAGTGGAAGGGGACAGGGATACGAGCAGTACTTC